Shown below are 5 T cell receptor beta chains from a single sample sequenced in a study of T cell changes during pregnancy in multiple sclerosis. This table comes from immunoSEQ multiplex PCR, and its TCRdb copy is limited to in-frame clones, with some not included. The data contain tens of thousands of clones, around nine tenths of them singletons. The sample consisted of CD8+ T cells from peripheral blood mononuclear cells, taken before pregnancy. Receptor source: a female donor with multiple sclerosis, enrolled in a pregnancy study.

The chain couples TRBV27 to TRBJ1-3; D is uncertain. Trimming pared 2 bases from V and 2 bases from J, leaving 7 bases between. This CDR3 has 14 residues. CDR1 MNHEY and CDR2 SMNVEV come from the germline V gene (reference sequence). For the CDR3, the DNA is TGTGCCAGCAGTTTAGGAGGGACTGGAAACACCATATATTTT. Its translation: CASSLGGTGNTIYF.

The CDR3 DNA reads as TGTGCCAGCAGCTTAGCGTCCCCCGGGATCGCCGGGGCCAACGTCCTGACTTTC. This encodes CASSLASPGIAGANVLTF. The chain carries TRBV7-6 and TRBJ2-6, with D maybe TRBD2 (5 bases). The CDR3 is 18 amino acids. Germline CDR1 SGHVS, CDR2 FNYEAQ. V lost 0 bases to trimming and J lost 4 bases, with 16 bases between them.

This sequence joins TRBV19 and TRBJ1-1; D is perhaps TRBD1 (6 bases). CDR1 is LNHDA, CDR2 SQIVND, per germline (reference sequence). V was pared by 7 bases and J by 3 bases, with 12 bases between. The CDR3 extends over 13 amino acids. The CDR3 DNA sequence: TGTGCCAGTACCCTTGGGGGCGACACTGAAGCTTTCTTT. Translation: CASTLGGDTEAFF.

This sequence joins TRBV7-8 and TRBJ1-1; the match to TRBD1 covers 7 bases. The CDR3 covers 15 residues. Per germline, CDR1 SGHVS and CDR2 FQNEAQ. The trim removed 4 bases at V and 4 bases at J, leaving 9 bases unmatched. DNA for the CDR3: TGTGCCAGCAGCTCCCGAATACCAGGGGGCACTGAAGCTTTCTTT. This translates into CASSSRIPGGTEAFF.

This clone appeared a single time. CDR3 in amino acids: CASSAGTVDYNEQFF. As DNA, the CDR3 is TGTGCCAGCAGCGCCGGGACAGTCGACTACAATGAGCAGTTCTTC. V usage is TRBV7-6 and J usage is TRBJ2-1, with TRBD1 identical over 7 bases. The CDR3 has 15 residues. Germline V gives CDR1 SGHVS, CDR2 FNYEAQ. After removal of 5 bases from V and 3 bases from J, the junction contained 7 bases not matched to a gene.